This TCR beta chain was sequenced in a study of T cells in Graves' hyperthyroidism and ophthalmopathy. This clonotype was detected only a few times. Its specificity is not known. Diagnoses were made from clinical symptoms, serum measures (thyroxine and TRAb), thyroid ultrasound and orbital computed tomography. TCR beta CDR3 region amplification was performed from RNA transcripts. A set of HTBI primers served as the primers for a first-round RT-PCR of the TCR CDR3. TCRdb redid the calling of the multiplex PCR reads with MiXCR, one entry per CDR3 protein. The sample contains some 770,000 distinct CDR3 sequences, less than 20% of which appear only once. Germline-derived CDR1 and CDR2 are SQVTM and ANQGSEA. The V end was cut by 4 bases, the J end by 4 bases, with 13 bases between. The CDR3 is 13 amino acids. Findings and caveats of the study: In validation, the model predicted ophthalmopathy. These predictions came a median about 6.5 months before onset.

Sequencing was done on a sample of blood. The chain carries TRBV29-1 and TRBJ2-5; weak D call: TRBD1 (5 bases). The clonotype comes from a man aged 18 to 35 with Graves' hyperthyroidism. In DNA, the CDR3 is TGCAGCGTTGGTGGACAAAGGGGAGAGACCCAGTACTTC. Translating gives CSVGGQRGETQYF.